This T cell receptor beta chain is from a study of T cells in Graves' hyperthyroidism and ophthalmopathy. General study points: The authors' 13 V-J model separated ophthalmopathy from stable hyperthyroidism. Most thyroid-expanded clonotypes above 0.001 were also found in blood.

Amplification of TCR beta CDR3 regions used RNA as the template. RT-PCR in the first round (using the HTBI primer set) targeted the TCR CDR3. TCRdb re-analysed the multiplex PCR reads in MiXCR, keeping a single row per CDR3 protein. Of 250,000 to 300,000 distinct CDR3 sequences detected, roughly 15% appear once; the ten largest clones hold 7.9%. At least ten counts were recorded for this clonotype. Its target is unknown. The authors deemed Graves' hyperthyroidism stable absent ophthalmopathy progression within 18 months. Clinical symptoms, serum thyroxine and TRAb, thyroid ultrasound and orbital computed tomography were used for the diagnoses. The sequenced material came from blood. The TCR comes from a woman in her 40s with Graves' hyperthyroidism.

CDR3: CASSLRGQTEKLFF. CDR3 DNA sequence: TGCGCCAGCAGCCTTCGGGGACAGACTGAAAAACTGTTTTTT. V is TRBV4-1 and J is TRBJ1-4, with 7 bases identical to TRBD1. V was clipped by 4 bases and J by 7 bases; unmatched bases: 6. The CDR3 spans 14 residues. CDR1 and CDR2 from the germline V gene are MGHRA and YSYEKL.